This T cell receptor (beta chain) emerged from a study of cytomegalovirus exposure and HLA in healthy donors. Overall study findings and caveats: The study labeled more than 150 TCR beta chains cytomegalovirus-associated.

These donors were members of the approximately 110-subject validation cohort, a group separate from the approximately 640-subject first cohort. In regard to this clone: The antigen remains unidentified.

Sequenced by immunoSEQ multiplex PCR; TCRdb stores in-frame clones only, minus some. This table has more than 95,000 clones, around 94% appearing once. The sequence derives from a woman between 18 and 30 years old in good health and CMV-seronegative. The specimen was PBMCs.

CDR3 bases: TGTGCCAGCAGCTTGGCGGGCGGTCCGAGAGATACGCAGTATTTT. This sequence encodes CASSLAGGPRDTQYF. The genes are TRBV7-6 and TRBJ2-3, with TRBD2 as a possible D gene (5 bases). This CDR3 comprises 15 residues. Germline values: CDR1 SGHVS, CDR2 FNYEAQ. With 3 bases removed from V and 5 bases from J, the gap between germline ends came to 15 bases.